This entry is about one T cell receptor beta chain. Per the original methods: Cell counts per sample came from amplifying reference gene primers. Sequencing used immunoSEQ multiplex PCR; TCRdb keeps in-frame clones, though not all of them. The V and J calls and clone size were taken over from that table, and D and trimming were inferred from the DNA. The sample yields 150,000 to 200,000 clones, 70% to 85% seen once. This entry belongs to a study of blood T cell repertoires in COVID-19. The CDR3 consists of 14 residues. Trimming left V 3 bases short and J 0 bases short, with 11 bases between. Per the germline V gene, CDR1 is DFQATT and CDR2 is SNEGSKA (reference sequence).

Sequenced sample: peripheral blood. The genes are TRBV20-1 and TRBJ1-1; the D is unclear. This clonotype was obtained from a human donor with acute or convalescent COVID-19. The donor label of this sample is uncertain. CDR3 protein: CSASLYGMNTEAFF. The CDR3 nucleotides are TGCAGTGCTAGTTTATACGGGATGAACACTGAAGCTTTCTTT.